The T cell receptor beta chain described here comes from a study of cytomegalovirus exposure and HLA in healthy donors. Study-wide results and limits: A reported reduction in N-insertions relative to the roughly 670-donor mean was seen in an Asian-associated ancestry cluster in a later analysis. The authors considered a cluster of highly shared sequence variants likely to be a sequencing artifact. Productive rates of about 90% or about 30% were seen for most TCR beta V segments in an earlier analysis.

Vbeta (60) and Jbeta (13) primers were used in the PCR. TCRdb's copy holds only in-frame clones and misses some; the assay was immunoSEQ multiplex PCR. The table has 310,000 or so clones, 70% to 90% seen once; the top ten hold approximately 2.2%. Comments on this clone: The antigen is unknown.

Trimming stripped 3 bases from V and 2 bases from J, with 5 bases between. This CDR3 region has 13 residues. Germline V gives CDR1 SGHDN, CDR2 FVKESK. The chain carries TRBV14 and TRBJ1-5; D is unresolved. This sequence was found in a young woman in good health and CMV-seronegative. The sample was PBMCs. The CDR3: CASSHPGNQPQHF. CDR3 bases: TGTGCCAGCAGCCATCCTGGCAATCAGCCCCAGCATTTT.